The 8 T cell receptor beta chains below come from one sample, sequenced in a study of cytomegalovirus exposure and HLA in healthy donors. PCR employed 60 Vbeta and 13 Jbeta primers. Method: immunoSEQ multiplex PCR; TCRdb's copy keeps in-frame clones and lacks some. Of around 160,000 clones listed, around three quarters were seen once; the top ten hold around 2.9%. Sequenced: PBMCs. All receptors come from a man aged 35-49 years in good health and CMV-seropositive.

This chain links TRBV19 with TRBJ2-1, with 7 bases that match TRBD1. CDR1 and CDR2 from the germline V gene are LNHDA and SQIVND (reference sequence). After removal of 7 bases from V and 0 bases from J, the junction contained 9 bases not matched to a gene. This CDR3 contains 16 residues. CDR3 region: CASTLAGDSSYNEQFF. The CDR3 region has the DNA TGTGCCAGTACTCTGGCAGGGGACAGCTCCTACAATGAGCAGTTCTTC.

The V call is TRBV30, the J call TRBJ1-2; 8 bases line up with TRBD1. Per germline, CDR1 GTSNPN and CDR2 SVGIG (reference sequence). The CDR3 runs 14 residues. Trimming cost V 0 bases and J 8 bases; bases outside gene matches: 8. The DNA of the CDR3 is TGTGCCTGGAGTGTGGCAGGGGGCGTAAGGGGCTACACCTTC. Its translation is CAWSVAGGVRGYTF. Full variable domain (missing parts from reference TRBV30 and TRBJ1-2): SQTIHQWPATLVQPVGSPLSLECTVEGTSNPNLYWYRQAAGRGLQLLFYSVGIGQISSEVPQNLSASRPQDRQFILSSKKLLLSDSGFYLCAWSVAGGVRGYTFGSGTRLTVV.

This clone was picked up a small number of times. The chain recombines TRBV4-1 with TRBJ2-1, with 7 bases fitting TRBD2. With 6 bases clipped from V and 0 bases from J, the junction kept 2 bases outside the gene matches. CDR1 and CDR2 from the germline V gene are MGHRA and YSYEKL. CDR3 size: 14 residues. CDR3 nucleotide sequence: TGCGCCAGCAGATTAGCGGGCTCCTACAATGAGCAGTTCTTC. It codes for CASRLAGSYNEQFF.

The chain combines TRBV5-4 with TRBJ2-7, with 14 bases identical to TRBD2. The CDR3 sequence is 17 residues long. J lost 4 bases, V lost 7 bases, and 13 bases had no gene match. CDR1 and CDR2 (germline): SGHNT, YYREEE (reference sequence). The CDR3 sequence: CASSPSLGTSGGYEQYF. The CDR3 coding sequence is TGTGCCAGCTCCCCGAGTTTGGGGACTAGCGGGGGATACGAGCAGTACTTC.

DNA for the CDR3: TGTGCCAGCTCGGAAGCGGGAGGGGCCTACGAGCAGTACTTC. This sequence encodes CASSEAGGAYEQYF. This chain links TRBV5-4 with TRBJ2-7; the match to TRBD2 covers 10 bases. The CDR3 consists of 14 residues. The J segment lost 2 bases and the V segment lost 7 bases, leaving 6 bases of the junction unmatched. The germline gives CDR1 SGHNT, CDR2 YYREEE (reference sequence).

The chain combines TRBV27 with TRBJ2-2; 10 nucleotides line up with TRBD2. V trimming: 8 bases; J trimming: 6 bases; junction bases outside the gene matches: 12. The CDR3 runs to 16 residues. The V gene's germline CDR1 is MNHEY and CDR2 SMNVEV (reference sequence). CDR3 sequence reads: CASSLAAGLASGELFF. CDR3 in DNA: TGTGCCAGCTCGTTGGCGGCGGGACTAGCGTCCGGGGAGCTGTTTTTT.

V usage is TRBV5-1 and J usage is TRBJ2-7; no reliable D call. This CDR3 region has 13 residues. Germline CDR1 and CDR2: SGHRS and YFSETQ. The V and J ends lost 0 bases and 4 bases respectively, with 8 bases between them. DNA of the CDR3: TGCGCCAGCAGCTTGGACAGTCTTTACGAGCAGTACTTC. Translating it yields CASSLDSLYEQYF. Using reference TRBV5-1 and TRBJ2-7 for the parts outside the CDR3, the full variable domain is KAGVTQTPRYLIKTRGQQVTLSCSPISGHRSVSWYQQTPGQGLQFLFEYFSETQRNKGNFPGRFSGRQFSNSRSEMNVSTLELGDSALYLCASSLDSLYEQYFGPGTRLTVT.

This chain uses TRBV18 with TRBJ1-1; 8 nucleotides line up with TRBD1. In germline, CDR1 is KGHSH, CDR2 LQKENI. The CDR3 extends over 16 amino acids. Trimming took 4 bases from V and 1 from J; bases not matched to a gene: 8. The CDR3 loop reads CASSLTGARGNTEAFF. CDR3 bases: TGTGCCAGCTCACTGACAGGGGCGCGGGGGAACACTGAAGCTTTCTTT.